The rows below give T cell receptor beta chains drawn from one sample of a study of OX40 agonist ivuxolimab in advanced cancers. The assay was immunoSEQ multiplex PCR, and TCRdb's table has in-frame clones only and misses some. The data hold 50,000 to 65,000 clones, with over 80% observed a single time. The sample in question was CD4+ or CD8+ T cells sorted from blood, obtained in a trial of the OX40 agonist ivuxolimab. The receptors here all came from an adult with an advanced solid tumor such as melanoma, head and neck, liver or kidney cancer. The CDR3 runs from the conserved cysteine through the conserved F or W. The order of the fields is V gene, D gene, CDR3 length, J gene, clone size, CDR3 protein, CDR3 DNA. D genes are given only for firm matches. Clone size is stated in some rows and not others, as once, few, many or a class when expanded.

v_call: TRBV4-3; d_call: .; cdr3_length: 15; j_call: TRBJ2-7; clone_size: once; cdr3_aa: CASSQDFAGSYEQYF; cdr3_nt: TGCGCCAGCAGCCAAGATTTCGCGGGTTCCTACGAGCAGTACTTC
v_call: TRBV5-1; d_call: TRBD2; cdr3_length: 21; j_call: TRBJ2-1; clone_size: .; cdr3_aa: CASSLPQPGSASGTSYNEQFF; cdr3_nt: TGCGCCAGCAGCCTTCCCCAACCCGGGTCGGCTAGCGGGACCTCCTACAATGAGCAGTTCTTC
v_call: TRBV19; d_call: TRBD1; cdr3_length: 16; j_call: TRBJ1-2; clone_size: .; cdr3_aa: CASSPRQGGDDYGYTF; cdr3_nt: TGTGCCAGTAGTCCGAGACAGGGGGGCGACGACTATGGCTACACCTTC
v_call: TRBV7-2; d_call: TRBD2; cdr3_length: 14; j_call: TRBJ2-3; clone_size: once; cdr3_aa: CASSGGTSLDTQYF; cdr3_nt: TGTGCCAGCAGCGGCGGGACTAGCCTCGATACGCAGTATTTT
v_call: TRBV7-9; d_call: .; cdr3_length: 15; j_call: TRBJ2-5; clone_size: .; cdr3_aa: CASSLVSIAQETQYF; cdr3_nt: TGTGCCAGCAGCTTAGTTTCAATAGCGCAAGAGACCCAGTACTTC
v_call: TRBV19; d_call: TRBD1; cdr3_length: 12; j_call: TRBJ2-7; clone_size: .; cdr3_aa: CASAGQDYEQYF; cdr3_nt: TGTGCTAGTGCGGGACAGGATTACGAGCAGTACTTC
v_call: TRBV5-4; d_call: .; cdr3_length: 13; j_call: TRBJ2-5; clone_size: .; cdr3_aa: CASSPPTQETQYF; cdr3_nt: TGTGCCAGCAGCCCGCCGACCCAAGAGACCCAGTACTTC
v_call: TRBV28; d_call: TRBD2; cdr3_length: 15; j_call: TRBJ2-2; clone_size: .; cdr3_aa: CASSLTSGSTGELFF; cdr3_nt: TGTGCCAGCAGTTTAACTAGCGGGAGTACCGGGGAGCTGTTTTTT
v_call: TRBV18; d_call: TRBD1; cdr3_length: 15; j_call: TRBJ2-7; clone_size: .; cdr3_aa: CASSPGQDPSYEQYF; cdr3_nt: TGTGCCAGCTCACCGGGACAGGACCCCTCCTACGAGCAGTACTTC
v_call: TRBV4-1; d_call: .; cdr3_length: 13; j_call: TRBJ2-1; clone_size: .; cdr3_aa: CASSGATGVRRFF; cdr3_nt: TGCGCCAGCAGCGGGGCTACGGGGGTCCGTCGTTTCTTC
v_call: TRBV4-3; d_call: TRBD2; cdr3_length: 18; j_call: TRBJ2-1; clone_size: .; cdr3_aa: CASSQDRGSGRAEDEQFF; cdr3_nt: TGCGCCAGCAGCCAAGATAGGGGGAGCGGGAGGGCCGAGGATGAGCAGTTCTTC
v_call: TRBV19; d_call: TRBD1; cdr3_length: 15; j_call: TRBJ1-1; clone_size: .; cdr3_aa: CASSRQGAGNTEAFF; cdr3_nt: TGTGCCAGTAGCCGACAGGGGGCCGGGAACACTGAAGCTTTCTTT
v_call: TRBV19; d_call: .; cdr3_length: 14; j_call: TRBJ2-5; clone_size: .; cdr3_aa: CASQPTLGGETQYF; cdr3_nt: TGTGCCAGTCAGCCCACGTTGGGAGGAGAGACCCAGTACTTC
v_call: TRBV19; d_call: TRBD1; cdr3_length: 13; j_call: TRBJ2-7; clone_size: .; cdr3_aa: CASGGQGAYEQYF; cdr3_nt: TGTGCCAGTGGGGGACAGGGGGCTTACGAGCAGTACTTC
v_call: TRBV19; d_call: .; cdr3_length: 15; j_call: TRBJ2-3; clone_size: .; cdr3_aa: CASSDRQVLADTQYF; cdr3_nt: TGTGCCAGTAGTGATAGACAGGTCTTAGCGGATACGCAGTATTTT
v_call: TRBV7-2; d_call: .; cdr3_length: 15; j_call: TRBJ2-7; clone_size: .; cdr3_aa: CASSPRGGVSYEQYF; cdr3_nt: TGTGCCAGCAGCCCCCGAGGAGGGGTCTCCTACGAGCAGTACTTC
v_call: TRBV29-1; d_call: .; cdr3_length: 14; j_call: TRBJ1-1; clone_size: .; cdr3_aa: CSVDAGALNTEAFF; cdr3_nt: TGCAGCGTTGACGCGGGGGCACTAAACACTGAAGCTTTCTTT
v_call: TRBV18; d_call: .; cdr3_length: 15; j_call: TRBJ2-7; clone_size: .; cdr3_aa: CASSPPSQGRYEQYF; cdr3_nt: TGTGCCAGCTCACCACCGTCCCAGGGGCGATACGAGCAGTACTTC
v_call: TRBV9; d_call: .; cdr3_length: 18; j_call: TRBJ2-7; clone_size: .; cdr3_aa: CASSVATNWDGGNYEQYF; cdr3_nt: TGTGCCAGCAGCGTAGCTACCAATTGGGACGGTGGTAACTACGAGCAGTACTTC
v_call: TRBV6-5; d_call: .; cdr3_length: 16; j_call: TRBJ2-5; clone_size: .; cdr3_aa: CASSYPGGHGQETQYF; cdr3_nt: TGTGCCAGCAGTTACCCCGGTGGACATGGACAAGAGACCCAGTACTTC
v_call: TRBV6-6; d_call: TRBD2; cdr3_length: 14; j_call: TRBJ2-5; clone_size: .; cdr3_aa: CASSYLTSTETQYF; cdr3_nt: TGTGCCAGCAGTTACTTGACTAGCACGGAGACCCAGTACTTC
v_call: TRBV28; d_call: .; cdr3_length: 13; j_call: TRBJ2-1; clone_size: .; cdr3_aa: CASITSGAREQFF; cdr3_nt: TGTGCCAGCATCACATCAGGGGCGCGTGAGCAGTTCTTC
v_call: TRBV28; d_call: TRBD2; cdr3_length: 16; j_call: TRBJ2-7; clone_size: .; cdr3_aa: CASSSNYPGAGYEQYF; cdr3_nt: TGTGCCAGCAGTTCCAATTATCCGGGAGCGGGGTACGAGCAGTACTTC
v_call: TRBV7-9; d_call: TRBD1; cdr3_length: 15; j_call: TRBJ2-7; clone_size: once; cdr3_aa: CASSTGTGGGSEQYF; cdr3_nt: TGTGCCAGCAGCACAGGGACAGGGGGTGGCAGCGAGCAGTACTTC
v_call: TRBV29-1; d_call: .; cdr3_length: 11; j_call: TRBJ2-7; clone_size: .; cdr3_aa: CSTLLNYEQYF; cdr3_nt: TGCAGCACACTCCTTAACTACGAGCAGTACTTC
v_call: TRBV6-5; d_call: TRBD1; cdr3_length: 13; j_call: TRBJ1-2; clone_size: once; cdr3_aa: CASSSGQGYGYTF; cdr3_nt: TGTGCCAGCAGTTCCGGACAGGGCTATGGCTACACCTTC
v_call: TRBV25-1; d_call: .; cdr3_length: 14; j_call: TRBJ1-5; clone_size: .; cdr3_aa: CASSELGNNQPQHF; cdr3_nt: TGTGCCAGCAGTGAATTGGGAAATAATCAGCCCCAGCATTTT
v_call: TRBV7-9; d_call: TRBD2; cdr3_length: 16; j_call: TRBJ2-7; clone_size: .; cdr3_aa: CASSPTDTSGTYEQYF; cdr3_nt: TGTGCCAGCAGCCCAACGGATACTAGCGGGACCTACGAGCAGTACTTC
v_call: TRBV11-2; d_call: TRBD2; cdr3_length: 13; j_call: TRBJ2-5; clone_size: .; cdr3_aa: CASSFAGEETQYF; cdr3_nt: TGTGCCAGCAGTTTTGCGGGAGAAGAGACCCAGTACTTC
v_call: TRBV7-6; d_call: TRBD1; cdr3_length: 14; j_call: TRBJ1-4; clone_size: .; cdr3_aa: CASSSGTGNEKLFF; cdr3_nt: TGTGCCAGCAGCTCCGGGACAGGGAATGAAAAACTGTTTTTT
v_call: TRBV5-4; d_call: TRBD2; cdr3_length: 16; j_call: TRBJ2-3; clone_size: .; cdr3_aa: CASSLPSGSMTDTQYF; cdr3_nt: TGTGCCAGCAGCTTGCCTAGCGGGAGTATGACAGATACGCAGTATTTT
v_call: TRBV9; d_call: .; cdr3_length: 14; j_call: TRBJ2-7; clone_size: .; cdr3_aa: CASSFRSSSYEQYF; cdr3_nt: TGTGCCAGCAGCTTCAGGAGTAGCTCCTACGAGCAGTACTTC